Listed below are T cell receptor beta chains from one sample, sequenced in a study of CD8 T cells in Susac syndrome. TCRdb reprocessed the immunoSEQ multiplex PCR reads with MiXCR, giving one entry per CDR3 protein. Among around 95,000 distinct CDR3 sequences, 95% were seen once, and the ten largest hold less than 0.35%. Material: CD8+ T cells from PBMCs. All receptors derive from a human donor with Susac syndrome. The CDR3 runs from the conserved cysteine through the conserved F or W. The D gene is left open where the match is weak. Clone sizes are given selectively: once, few, many, or a class where the clone is expanded.

D	size	V	J	DNA	CDR3
NA	NA	TRBV2	TRBJ1-2	TGTGCCAGCAGTGGGGTTGACTATGGCTACACCTTC	CASSGVDYGYTF
TRBD1	NA	TRBV13	TRBJ1-5	TGTGCCAGCAGCGAACAGGGGGCCCAGCCCCAGCATTTT	CASSEQGAQPQHF
TRBD1	NA	TRBV5-4	TRBJ2-6	TGTGCCAGCAGTTCCGGACAGGGGAGAACCTCTGGGGCCAACGTCCTGACTTTC	CASSSGQGRTSGANVLTF
TRBD2	NA	TRBV7-3	TRBJ2-5	TGTGCCAGCAGCACCGGGGGGTACCAAGAGACCCAGTACTTC	CASSTGGYQETQYF
TRBD2	NA	TRBV11-2	TRBJ2-5	TGTGCCAGCAGCCAAACCGGGACTAGCGTGTTCGAGACCCAGTACTTC	CASSQTGTSVFETQYF
NA	NA	TRBV14	TRBJ2-7	TGTGCCAGCAGCCAAGTTGGTTTCGAGCAGTACTTC	CASSQVGFEQYF
NA	NA	TRBV6-6	TRBJ2-3	TGTGCCAGCAGTCCGGGCCTTCCGGTCGGATTAGATACGCAGTATTTT	CASSPGLPVGLDTQYF
NA	NA	TRBV5-1	TRBJ1-2	TGCGCCAGCAGCTTGAAGGACAGTCCCTATGGCTACACCTTC	CASSLKDSPYGYTF
NA	few	TRBV12-3/TRBV12-4	TRBJ2-7	TGTGCCAGCAGTGGTGCCTCGTACGAGCAGTACTTC	CASSGASYEQYF
TRBD2	NA	TRBV3-1	TRBJ2-1	TGTGCCAGCAGCCAAAGACTAGCGGGGTACAATGAGCAGTTCTTC	CASSQRLAGYNEQFF
NA	NA	TRBV19	TRBJ2-7	TGTGCCAGTAGTTGGCGGACCGAGCAGTACTTC	CASSWRTEQYF
NA	NA	TRBV5-6	TRBJ1-1	TGTGCCAGCAGCTTGACCGTAAACACTGAAGCTTTCTTT	CASSLTVNTEAFF
TRBD1	NA	TRBV4-1	TRBJ2-7	TGCGCCAGCAGCCAAGACGAGACAGGGGGATACGAGCAGTACTTC	CASSQDETGGYEQYF
TRBD1	NA	TRBV29-1	TRBJ1-1	TGCAGCGTGGCCGATGGGACAGTTCGGACTGAAGCTTTCTTT	CSVADGTVRTEAFF
NA	NA	TRBV29-1	TRBJ2-5	TGCAGCGTTGAAGTAGGACTGGAAGAGACCCAGTACTTC	CSVEVGLEETQYF
TRBD2	NA	TRBV4-2	TRBJ2-5	TGTGCCAGCAGCCAAGATGGTCTAGCGGGAGGATTTAGAGAGACCCAGTACTTC	CASSQDGLAGGFRETQYF
NA	NA	TRBV9	TRBJ1-1	TGTGCCAGCAGCCCCACAGCCGGGACTGAAGCTTTCTTT	CASSPTAGTEAFF
NA	NA	TRBV6-5	TRBJ2-5	TGTGCCAGCAGTTACTCGTTCGGTCCCGGCGGGAAGTCTCCGGGACAAGAGACCCAGTACTTC	CASSYSFGPGGKSPGQETQYF
NA	NA	TRBV6-1	TRBJ1-1	TGTGCCAGCAGTGACGGCAGTGACCCGACGAGAGCTTTCTTT	CASSDGSDPTRAFF
NA	NA	TRBV21-1	TRBJ2-4	TGTGCCAGCAGCAAACCGACAGGGCTAAACATTCAGTACTTC	CASSKPTGLNIQYF
NA	NA	TRBV28	TRBJ1-3	TGTGCCAGCAGTTTGGACCCTGGAAACACCATATATTTT	CASSLDPGNTIYF
TRBD2	NA	TRBV20-1	TRBJ2-1	TGCAGTGCTAGAGTTCTAGCGGGAGGCTCCTACAATGAGCAGTTCTTC	CSARVLAGGSYNEQFF
NA	NA	TRBV13	TRBJ1-1	TGTGCCTCCGAACTCCGGCCAGAGAACACTGAAGCTTTCTTT	CASELRPENTEAFF
TRBD2	NA	TRBV5-1	TRBJ2-1	TGCGCCAGCAGCTTGCGGCTAGCGGGGGGTGGTGAGCAGTTCTTC	CASSLRLAGGGEQFF
TRBD1	NA	TRBV6-1	TRBJ1-6	TGTGCCAGCAGGGGGCACAGGGGACTTCCCTATAATTCACCCCTCCACTTT	CASRGHRGLPYNSPLHF
TRBD2	NA	TRBV28	TRBJ2-2	TGTGCCAGCAGCGTCCGACTAGCGATCGGGGAGCTGTTTTTT	CASSVRLAIGELFF
TRBD1	NA	TRBV12-3/TRBV12-4	TRBJ1-4	TGTGCCAGCAGCTCACAGGGGGCGCGCGCGGAAAAACTGTTTTTT	CASSSQGARAEKLFF
NA	NA	TRBV18	TRBJ1-2	TGTGCCAGCTCACCATCGCGCCCGGGGACCTTCGGAGGCTACACCTTC	CASSPSRPGTFGGYTF
NA	NA	TRBV5-4	TRBJ2-5	TGTGCCAGCAGCCCGGGAGCAGGGCAAGAGACCCAGTACTTC	CASSPGAGQETQYF
TRBD2	NA	TRBV2	TRBJ2-7	TGTGCCAGCACTGAGGGGAGGGCTTTGGGTCCCCAGTACTTC	CASTEGRALGPQYF
TRBD1	NA	TRBV29-1	TRBJ2-6	TGCAGCACAGGGGACTCTGGGGCCAACGTCCTGACTTTC	CSTGDSGANVLTF
NA	NA	TRBV29-1	TRBJ2-5	TGCAGCAGCCGGACCGGGACCCTAAGCGAGACCCAGTACTTC	CSSRTGTLSETQYF
NA	NA	TRBV21-1	TRBJ2-4	TGTGCCAGCACCAGAAAGGGTACCGGGACAGGGAAGGCCAAAAACATTCAGTACTTC	CASTRKGTGTGKAKNIQYF
TRBD1	NA	TRBV12-3/TRBV12-4	TRBJ1-1	TGTGCCAGCCTTTCGCAGGGGGGGACTGAAGCTTTCTTT	CASLSQGGTEAFF
TRBD1	NA	TRBV6-5	TRBJ1-6	TGTGCCAGCAGTTACACCCAGGGGGCCCCCCAAGGAGCCCTCCACTTT	CASSYTQGAPQGALHF
NA	once	TRBV15	TRBJ2-2	TGTGCCACCAGCAGAGATTCGTTTGAGGGTAGCGGCGGGGAGCTGTTTTTT	CATSRDSFEGSGGELFF
NA	NA	TRBV29-1	TRBJ2-3	TGCAGCGTTGAAGAACGGGGGAAGTCAGATACGCAGTATTTT	CSVEERGKSDTQYF
NA	NA	TRBV7-6	TRBJ1-1	TGTGCCAGCAGCTCCTTAGGAGGGGTTGGCACTGAAGCTTTCTTT	CASSSLGGVGTEAFF
TRBD1	NA	TRBV18	TRBJ2-5	TGTGCCAGCTCACCACCGTTAGCCGGGACAGCCCAAGAGACCCAGTACTTC	CASSPPLAGTAQETQYF
NA	NA	TRBV28	TRBJ2-1	TGTGCCAGCAGTTTAAGGGAGTACAATGAGCAGTTCTTC	CASSLREYNEQFF
NA	NA	TRBV10-2	TRBJ2-1	TGCGCCAGCTTGAGGACCAGCGATGAGCAGTTCTTC	CASLRTSDEQFF
NA	NA	TRBV7-9	TRBJ1-1	TGTGCCAGCAGCGCAGGGAACACTGAAGCTTTCTTT	CASSAGNTEAFF
NA	NA	TRBV6-2/TRBV6-3	TRBJ2-7	TGTGCCAGCAGGGCAGCAAGGACCTACGAGCAGTACTTC	CASRAARTYEQYF
TRBD2	NA	TRBV7-6	TRBJ2-1	TGTGCCAGCAGCTTAGGGCTAGCGGACAATGAGCAGTTCTTC	CASSLGLADNEQFF
TRBD1	NA	TRBV20-1	TRBJ2-7	TGCAGTGCTAGAGTTCGTCAGGCAGGGGGCTACGAGCAGTACTTC	CSARVRQAGGYEQYF
NA	NA	TRBV5-1	TRBJ2-5	TGCGCCAGCAACTCACCCCCAGGGGAGACCCAGTACTTC	CASNSPPGETQYF
NA	NA	TRBV29-1	TRBJ1-1	TGCAGCGTTCTCGGGCACACTGAAGCTTTCTTT	CSVLGHTEAFF
TRBD1	NA	TRBV11-2	TRBJ1-1	TGTGCCAGCAGCTTAGGGACAGGGGGTAACACTGAAGCTTTCTTT	CASSLGTGGNTEAFF
TRBD1	NA	TRBV4-1	TRBJ1-1	TGCGCCAGCAGCCAAGAGACAGGGGCAGCTTTCTTT	CASSQETGAAFF
NA	NA	TRBV7-8	TRBJ1-6	TGTGCCAGCAGCTTAAACAGGGCCGATTCACCCCTCCACTTT	CASSLNRADSPLHF
NA	NA	TRBV25-1	TRBJ2-3	TGTGCCGCCTCGGCCACAGATACGCAGTATTTT	CAASATDTQYF
NA	NA	TRBV27	TRBJ2-1	TGTGCCACCCACCCCTGGGCCTCCTACAATGAGCAGTTCTTC	CATHPWASYNEQFF
NA	NA	TRBV7-9	TRBJ1-4	TGTGCCATTGATCGGAAACGGGAAAAACTGTTTTTT	CAIDRKREKLFF
NA	NA	TRBV15	TRBJ2-7	TGTGCCACCAGCAGAGATAAGATGGGCTCCTCCTACGAGCAGTACTTC	CATSRDKMGSSYEQYF
NA	NA	TRBV15	TRBJ1-1	TGTGCCACCAGCAGAGATATGGAACCTGAAGCTTTCTTT	CATSRDMEPEAFF